A selection of T cell receptor beta chains follows, all from one sample in a study of PD-1 blockade in classical Hodgkin lymphoma. Assay used: immunoSEQ multiplex PCR; TCRdb lists only in-frame clones, some missing. The sample shows about 19,000 clones, more than 75% of them seen only once. The input for sequencing was peripheral blood mononuclear cells (PBMCs), taken before the second cycle of nivolumab. The origin of the receptors is a human donor with classical Hodgkin lymphoma. The CDR3 runs from the conserved cysteine through the conserved F or W. Each record gives: clone size, D gene, J gene, V gene, CDR3 DNA, CDR3 protein. D genes are given only for firm matches. Some rows have no size entry. The others give once, few or many, or a class for an expanded clone.

NA,NA,TRBJ1-4,TRBV4-2,TGTGCCAGCAGCCAAGATCGCCAGGGTGCACTAAAACTGTTTTTT,CASSQDRQGALKLFF
NA,TRBD1,TRBJ2-7,TRBV18,TGTGCCAGCTCACCAGGTCAGGGGGACCTTTTCTCCTACGAGCAGTACTTC,CASSPGQGDLFSYEQYF
NA,TRBD2,TRBJ2-3,TRBV7-9,TGTGCCAGCATCATAGCGGGGTCAACGTGGTATTTT,CASIIAGSTWYF
once,NA,TRBJ1-2,TRBV5-1,TGCGCCAGCAGCGACGGGACGGTCTATGGCTACACCTTC,CASSDGTVYGYTF
NA,NA,TRBJ1-2,TRBV12-5,TGTGCTAGTGGTTTGGGGCTCGGGGACTATGGCTACACCTTC,CASGLGLGDYGYTF
NA,NA,TRBJ2-6,TRBV30,TGTGCCTGGAGTTCGGAGGGGGCCGACGTCCTGACTTTC,CAWSSEGADVLTF
NA,TRBD1,TRBJ1-2,TRBV19,TGTGCCAGTAGTACGACAGGGGATCATGGCTACACCTTC,CASSTTGDHGYTF
few,TRBD1,TRBJ2-1,TRBV19,TGTGCCAGTAGTAGGACCGGGACAGGGACCGATGAGCAGTTCTTC,CASSRTGTGTDEQFF
NA,TRBD1,TRBJ1-5,TRBV6-6,TGTGCCAGCAGTTGGGACAGGGGGAGCAATCAGCCCCAGCATTTT,CASSWDRGSNQPQHF
NA,NA,TRBJ2-1,TRBV14,TGTGCCAGCAGGCAAACGACCTACAATGAGCAGTTCTTC,CASRQTTYNEQFF
NA,NA,TRBJ2-1,TRBV6-1,TGTGCCAGCAGTGAAGCACGGGGGTTCTCCTACAATGAGCAGTTCTTC,CASSEARGFSYNEQFF
NA,NA,TRBJ1-2,TRBV6-5,TGTGCCAGCAGGACTCCTGGGGGGCGCTATGGCTACACCTTC,CASRTPGGRYGYTF
NA,NA,TRBJ1-1,TRBV18,TGTGCCAGCTCAACCAGGCAGACTGAAGCTTTCTTT,CASSTRQTEAFF
NA,NA,TRBJ1-4,TRBV4-2,TGTGCCAGCAGCCAAGATAAGGGTAGAAATGAAAAACTGTTTTTT,CASSQDKGRNEKLFF
once,NA,TRBJ1-4,TRBV7-2,TGTGCCAGCAGCTTATACCCCGTATTGGGGACGCTCGATGAAAAACTGTTTTTT,CASSLYPVLGTLDEKLFF
NA,NA,TRBJ1-1,TRBV11-3,TGTGCCAGCAGCCGCAGGGGCCCCAGTCGTAACACTGAAGCTTTCTTT,CASSRRGPSRNTEAFF
few,TRBD1,TRBJ1-2,TRBV7-2,TGTGCCAGCAGCTTGCCGGGACAGAATAGCTATGGCTACACCTTC,CASSLPGQNSYGYTF
NA,NA,TRBJ1-4,TRBV5-1,TGCGCCAGCAGCTTGGGAGGGCAGCCGGTAAATGAAAAACTGTTTTTT,CASSLGGQPVNEKLFF
NA,NA,TRBJ1-6,TRBV19,TGTGCCAGTAGTGTCCCCGTGGCCGCGACCTATAATTCACCCCTCCACTTT,CASSVPVAATYNSPLHF
NA,TRBD1,TRBJ2-3,TRBV6-6,TGTGCCAGCAGTCGCGTACCGGGACAGGGGAAGGATACGCAGTATTTT,CASSRVPGQGKDTQYF
NA,NA,TRBJ2-3,TRBV25-1,TGTGCCAGCAGTGAATCAGGCCGGGGGACAGATACGCAGTATTTT,CASSESGRGTDTQYF
NA,TRBD1,TRBJ2-7,TRBV11-1,TGTGCCAGCAGCCGGGACAGGGGCTACGAGCAGTACTTC,CASSRDRGYEQYF
NA,TRBD2,TRBJ2-7,TRBV19,TGTGCCAGTAGTATGCGGTCTAGCGGGATGGCCTCCTACGAGCAGTACTTC,CASSMRSSGMASYEQYF
NA,TRBD1,TRBJ2-5,TRBV5-6,TGTGCCAGCAGCTGGGACAGGGGAGGAGAGACCCAGTACTTC,CASSWDRGGETQYF
NA,NA,TRBJ2-5,TRBV19,TGTGCCAGTAGTAGACGTGGGGGACCCCCCCAAGAGACCCAGTACTTC,CASSRRGGPPQETQYF
medium-sized,TRBD1,TRBJ1-1,TRBV5-1,TGCGCCAGCAGCGGGACAGTGAACACTGAAGCTTTCTTT,CASSGTVNTEAFF
NA,NA,TRBJ2-3,TRBV29-1,TGCAGCACGAGAAGCACAGATACGCAGTATTTT,CSTRSTDTQYF
NA,NA,TRBJ2-3,TRBV7-8,TGTGCCAGCAGCTTAGAGAGGCTTACCTTCACAGATACGCAGTATTTT,CASSLERLTFTDTQYF
NA,TRBD1,TRBJ2-1,TRBV28,TGTGCCAGCAGCATCCTAAGGACAGGGATGAATGAGCAGTTCTTC,CASSILRTGMNEQFF
NA,NA,TRBJ1-4,TRBV5-6,TGTGCCAGCAGCGCTGCCGGTAATGAAAAACTGTTTTTT,CASSAAGNEKLFF
NA,NA,TRBJ2-5,TRBV1,TGCACCAGCAGCCAGAAGTCGGCTAGCGTAAAAGAGACCCAGTACTTC,CTSSQKSASVKETQYF
NA,TRBD1,TRBJ2-7,TRBV6-1,TGTGCCAGCAGTGCCGGGACAGGGGGCAGGTACGAGCAGTACTTC,CASSAGTGGRYEQYF
NA,NA,TRBJ1-3,TRBV6-5,TGTGCCAGCATCCCTGAGGGGTACGGAAACACCATATATTTT,CASIPEGYGNTIYF
NA,NA,TRBJ2-1,TRBV25-1,TGTGCAGTTCGGGGGTTAAGTTATGGGGAGCAGTTCTTC,CAVRGLSYGEQFF
NA,NA,TRBJ1-5,TRBV5-8,TGTGCCAGCAGCGGTCTTCCGACGACCTATAGCAATCAGCCCCAGCATTTT,CASSGLPTTYSNQPQHF
few,NA,TRBJ2-7,TRBV27,TGTGCCAGCAGTGCCACCCCCTCAATGAGAACTCAGATCTACGAGCAGTACTTC,CASSATPSMRTQIYEQYF
few,TRBD1,TRBJ2-5,TRBV15,TGTGCCACCAGCAAGACAGGGGGCCTCGGCGAGACCCAGTACTTC,CATSKTGGLGETQYF
NA,TRBD1,TRBJ1-2,TRBV9,TGTACCAGCAGCGTAGATGTGGGGACAGGGAGAAACTATGGCTACACCTTC,CTSSVDVGTGRNYGYTF
NA,NA,TRBJ2-3,TRBV4-3,TGCGCCAGCAGCCTCAGGGGGAGGTCCGCAGATACGCAGTATTTT,CASSLRGRSADTQYF
NA,TRBD1,TRBJ1-1,TRBV4-3,TGCGCCAGCAGCCACGGACAGGGTTACACTGAAGCTTTCTTT,CASSHGQGYTEAFF
once,TRBD1,TRBJ1-3,TRBV30,TGTGCCTGGAATCTAGAAGGGACAGGTGGAAACACCATATATTTT,CAWNLEGTGGNTIYF
NA,TRBD1,TRBJ2-3,TRBV29-1,TGCAGCGCCGAGGGACAGGGTGTTGCAGATACGCAGTATTTT,CSAEGQGVADTQYF
NA,TRBD1,TRBJ1-5,TRBV19,TGTGCCAGTAGTATAGACCTAACAGGGGAGCCCCAGCATTTT,CASSIDLTGEPQHF